This T cell receptor (beta chain) was observed in a study of PD-L1 blockade in urothelial cancer. Time point specified: pretreatment peripheral blood. Sequencing used immunoSEQ multiplex PCR; TCRdb keeps in-frame clones, though not all of them. The table includes 60,000 to 70,000 clones, roughly four fifths detected once. From germline, CDR1 is GTSNPN and CDR2 SVGIG (reference sequence). The CDR3 spans 14 residues. The V and J ends lost 4 bases and 7 bases, in that order; junction bases with no gene match: 4. The source was PBMCs, collected around atezolizumab (anti-PD-L1) treatment. The clonotype comes from a man aged 70-80 years with urothelial cancer. V and J are TRBV30 and TRBJ2-1; 13 nucleotides line up with TRBD2. CDR3 protein: CAWIRTSGSNEQFF. CDR3 sequence (DNA): TGTGCCTGGATTAGGACTAGCGGGAGTAATGAGCAGTTCTTC. The complete variable domain, with remaining parts taken from reference TRBV30 and TRBJ2-1, reads SQTIHQWPATLVQPVGSPLSLECTVEGTSNPNLYWYRQAAGRGLQLLFYSVGIGQISSEVPQNLSASRPQDRQFILSSKKLLLSDSGFYLCAWIRTSGSNEQFFGPGTRLTVL.